The 21 T cell receptor beta chains below all came from one sample that was sequenced in a study of T-cell reconstitution after alpha-beta-depleted transplantation in children. Researchers prepared the TCRbeta library using unique molecular identifiers, the study reports. Using its own MiXCR run on the PCR reads, TCRdb lists one record per CDR3 protein. The data contain 500,000 to 600,000 distinct CDR3 sequences, around 19% of them seen just once; the ten biggest clones take up over 3%. This material consisted of PBMCs from the stem cell graft donor, taken from the stem cell graft. The source is a human donor who donated a stem cell graft to a child with acute lymphoblastic leukemia.

J is TRBJ2-1 and V is TRBV13, with a possible D match to TRBD2 (6 bases). Trimming removed 3 bases from V and 9 bases from J, with 12 bases in between. This CDR3 has 13 amino acids. Germline CDR1 and CDR2: PRHDT and FYEKMQ (reference sequence). The CDR3, as DNA: TGTGCCAGCAGCTTGGGGGGTTTAAGTGAGCAGTTCTTC. Its protein is CASSLGGLSEQFF.

A note on this clonotype: The limits of the CDR3 on the DNA are not certain, so only TCRdb's listed CDR3 is given. The CDR3 sequence is CAIFGAGREQYF. The J gene is TRBJ2-7, the V gene TRBV27; the table's D call, TRBD1, was not checked against the DNA. Germline-derived CDR1 and CDR2 are MNHEY and SMNVEV (reference sequence). The CDR3 region is 12 residues in length, termini included.

The J gene is TRBJ2-3, the V gene TRBV5-1, with 7 nucleotides matching TRBD2. The CDR3 covers 14 residues. CDR1 SGHRS and CDR2 YFSETQ come from the germline V gene. Germline trimming cut 4 bases from V and 2 bases from J; bases unmatched to any gene: 4. CDR3 loop: CASSRLAPTDTQYF. CDR3 coding DNA: TGCGCCAGCAGCCGACTAGCTCCCACAGATACGCAGTATTTT.

J is TRBJ1-1 and V is TRBV12-3 or TRBV12-4; possible D gene TRBD1, 5 bases. The CDR3 spans 15 residues. V was clipped by 7 bases and J by 5 bases, with 20 bases between them. CDR3 in DNA: TGTGCCAGCAAATGGGCCGGGACTCCGGGGACTGAAGCTTTCTTT. Its protein is CASKWAGTPGTEAFF.

V gene TRBV28 combines with J gene TRBJ1-5; 8 nucleotides agree with TRBD1. Germline values: CDR1 MDHEN, CDR2 SYDVKM. The ends lost 2 bases at V and 3 bases at J; junction bases unmatched: 3. There are 15 residues in the CDR3. The CDR3: CASSLGTGLNQPQHF. The CDR3 bases are TGTGCCAGCAGTTTAGGGACAGGCCTCAATCAGCCCCAGCATTTT.

The CDR3 protein is CASSLALGSNTEAFF. As DNA, the CDR3 is TGTGCCAGCAGCTTAGCGCTAGGATCGAACACTGAAGCTTTCTTT. The V gene is TRBV7-9, the J gene TRBJ1-1; no reliable D call. This CDR3 region has 15 residues. V lost 0 bases, J lost 1 base, and 9 bases lay in between. Germline lookup yields CDR1 SEHNR and CDR2 FQNEAQ (reference sequence).

The chain uses TRBV7-2 and TRBJ1-4; 8 bases fit TRBD1. V dropped 2 bases and J dropped 5; count of bases not matched to a gene: 4. The CDR3 consists of 15 residues. Germline V gives CDR1 SGHTA, CDR2 FQGNSA. CDR3 sequence (DNA): TGTGCCAGCAGCTTATCCGGGACAGGAAATGAAAAACTGTTTTTT. This translates into CASSLSGTGNEKLFF.

This clonotype was seen more than once but under ten times. The chain uses TRBV20-1 and TRBJ1-1; D is perhaps TRBD1 (5 bases). The CDR3 runs to 15 residues. Germline CDR1 and CDR2: DFQATT and SNEGSKA (reference sequence). V was pared by 2 bases and J by 3 bases, with 16 bases between. The CDR3 nucleotides read TGCAGTGCTAGATCTGGGGGAAGGTGGGACACTGAAGCTTTCTTT. This sequence encodes CSARSGGRWDTEAFF.

There are a few counts of this clonotype. The chain recombines TRBV5-1 with TRBJ1-5; perhaps TRBD1 as D (6 bases). V lost 0 bases and J lost 7, with 11 bases in between. Per germline, CDR1 SGHRS and CDR2 YFSETQ. CDR3 size: 14 residues. CDR3 amino acids: CASSLEGVGQPQHF. CDR3 nucleotides: TGCGCCAGCAGCTTGGAGGGGGTGGGCCAGCCCCAGCATTTT.

V gene TRBV10-1 combines with J gene TRBJ2-3, with 7 bases aligning to TRBD1. The germline V gene has CDR1 WNHNN and CDR2 SYGVQD (reference sequence). V dropped 6 bases and J dropped 3; count of bases not matched to a gene: 3. The CDR3 loop spans 13 amino acids. CDR3 nucleotide sequence: TGCGCCAGCAGAGAGACAGGGACAGATACGCAGTATTTT. Its translation is CASRETGTDTQYF.

The chain recombines TRBV20-1 with TRBJ1-2, with D perhaps TRBD1 (6 bases). CDR1 and CDR2 from the germline V gene are DFQATT and SNEGSKA (reference sequence). Trimming stripped 1 base from V and 4 bases from J, with 22 bases between. The CDR3 covers 17 residues. The CDR3 sequence: CSARVGGATGAIYGYTF. The CDR3 DNA follows: TGCAGTGCTAGAGTAGGGGGGGCAACAGGTGCTATCTATGGCTACACCTTC.

There are a few counts of this clonotype. The chain carries TRBV10-3 and TRBJ1-5; no reliable D call. The germline V gene encodes CDR1 ENHRY and CDR2 SYGVKD. V lost 4 bases and J 0 bases, leaving 7 bases between the germline ends. The CDR3 covers 14 residues. In DNA, the CDR3 is TGTGCCATCAGTGGGGAAAATAGCAATCAGCCCCAGCATTTT. Amino acid sequence: CAISGENSNQPQHF.

In this sample, this clonotype turned up a few times. The V and J genes are TRBV5-6 and TRBJ2-1; 9 bases are shared with TRBD2. The CDR3 runs to 15 residues. Germline trimming cut 4 bases from V and 3 bases from J; bases unmatched to any gene: 5. Germline lookup yields CDR1 SGHDT and CDR2 YYEEEE. The CDR3 loop is CASSRSGRDYNEQFF. CDR3 bases: TGTGCCAGCAGCCGTAGCGGGAGAGACTACAATGAGCAGTTCTTC.

V is TRBV27 and J is TRBJ2-5; TRBD2 agrees at 8 bases. The CDR3 has 16 residues. From germline, CDR1 is MNHEY and CDR2 SMNVEV (reference sequence). V lost 4 bases to trimming and J lost 7 bases; unmatched junction nucleotides: 14. CDR3 nucleotides: TGTGCCAGCAGTTCGGGACTAGGGGTCGGATTAGGGACCCAGTACTTC. Its translation: CASSSGLGVGLGTQYF.

This chain connects TRBV27 to TRBJ2-7; D may match TRBD1 or TRBD2 (5 bases each). V lost 6 bases and J lost 5, with 20 bases in between. This CDR3 spans 15 amino acids. Germline values: CDR1 MNHEY, CDR2 SMNVEV (reference sequence). This CDR3 is CASSLTPGRMNEQYF. The CDR3 DNA follows: TGTGCCAGCAGCTTAACCCCAGGGAGAATGAACGAGCAGTACTTC.

There are a few counts of this clonotype. This sequence joins TRBV10-3 and TRBJ2-3; D perhaps matches TRBD2 (7 bases). Trimming left V 4 bases short and J 4 bases short, with 12 bases between. CDR1 ENHRY and CDR2 SYGVKD come from the germline V gene. This CDR3 comprises 14 residues. CDR3: CAISGGGPADTQYF. The CDR3 coding sequence is TGTGCCATCAGTGGCGGGGGCCCCGCAGATACGCAGTATTTT.

In DNA form, the CDR3 reads TGCGCCAGCAGCCAAGAAGGCCTGTACAATGAGCAGTTCTTC. It translates to CASSQEGLYNEQFF. The rearrangement uses TRBV4-1 and TRBJ2-1; D gene ambiguous. V was clipped by 0 bases and J by 4 bases, with 7 bases between them. Per germline, CDR1 MGHRA and CDR2 YSYEKL. This CDR3 contains 14 residues.

This clonotype was counted a few times. This chain joins TRBV6-5 and TRBJ2-3; D call uncertain. CDR1 and CDR2 from the germline V gene are MNHEY and SVGAGI. This CDR3 has 14 residues. V lost 2 bases, J lost 10 bases, and 16 bases lay in between. The CDR3 DNA follows: TGTGCCAGCAGTTACGCTACCAGCCATACAGCGCAGTATTTT. It codes for CASSYATSHTAQYF.

Many counts were recorded for this clonotype. The chain couples TRBV27 to TRBJ2-1; 7 bases match TRBD2. V shed 1 base and J 0 bases; nucleotides not matched to a gene: 3. CDR3 length equals 16 residues. CDR1 is MNHEY and CDR2 is SMNVEV in the germline V gene (reference sequence). The CDR3 reads CASSLFGGSSYNEQFF. CDR3 coding DNA: TGTGCCAGCAGTTTATTTGGCGGGAGCTCCTACAATGAGCAGTTCTTC.

The rearrangement links TRBV24-1 to TRBJ1-2, with 7 bases identical to TRBD1. The junction had 5 bases not matched to a gene; V was cut back by 9 bases and J by 2 bases. Germline-derived CDR1 and CDR2 are KGHDR and SFDVKD. CDR3 length: 13 residues. The CDR3 sequence is CATGDSNNYGYTF. The CDR3, as DNA: TGTGCCACCGGGGACAGCAACAACTATGGCTACACCTTC.

This chain connects TRBV7-7 to TRBJ2-1; TRBD2 is a possible D gene (5 bases). Per germline, CDR1 SSHAT and CDR2 FNYEAQ (reference sequence). Trimming cost V 3 bases and J 8 bases, with 11 bases left between them. This CDR3 region has 13 residues. Here the CDR3 reads CASSFGVGHEQFF. DNA for the CDR3: TGTGCCAGCAGCTTCGGGGTAGGACATGAGCAGTTCTTC. Full variable domain (remainder filled in from reference TRBV7-7 and TRBJ2-1): GAGVSQSPRYKVTKRGQDVTLRCDPISSHATLYWYQQALGQGPEFLTYFNYEAQPDKSGLPSDRFSAERPEGSISTLTIQRTEQRDSAMYRCASSFGVGHEQFFGPGTRLTVL.